Presented here are 30 T cell receptor beta chains from one specimen sequenced in a study of T cell changes during pregnancy in multiple sclerosis. Only in-frame clones appear in the TCRdb table, and some are missing; sequencing was by immunoSEQ multiplex PCR. The sample includes over 40,000 clones, about 85% of them seen just once. The specimen was CD4+ T cells from peripheral blood mononuclear cells, collected in the second trimester of pregnancy. These receptors originate from a female donor with multiple sclerosis, enrolled in a pregnancy study.

The V and J genes are TRBV29-1 and TRBJ2-1; TRBD2 aligns across 11 bases. The V gene end was trimmed by 7 bases and the J gene end by 6 bases; junction bases not matched to a gene: 8. The CDR3 sequence is 14 residues long. CDR1 is SQVTM and CDR2 is ANQGSEA in the germline V gene. CDR3 nucleotides: TGCAGCGCAACCACTAGCGGGAGATCCAATGAGCAGTTCTTC. It translates to CSATTSGRSNEQFF.

The chain uses TRBV10-3 and TRBJ2-1; 9 bases are shared with TRBD2. This CDR3 contains 17 residues. Unmatched junction bases numbered 3, after V lost 0 bases and J lost 0 bases. The germline gives CDR1 ENHRY, CDR2 SYGVKD. CDR3 residues: CAISESGSGSSYNEQFF. CDR3 DNA: TGTGCCATCAGTGAGTCGGGTAGCGGGAGCTCCTACAATGAGCAGTTCTTC.

The chain combines TRBV7-5 with TRBJ1-5; TRBD1, the table's D call, was not compared with the DNA. TRBV7-5 counts as a pseudogene. The CDR3 is 20 amino acids. Here the CDR3 reads CARSIGTGHISQYSNQPQHF. The CDR3 DNA follows: TGTGCCAGAAGCATAGGGACAGGGCACATAAGCCAATATAGCAATCAGCCCCAGCATTTT.

The chain employs TRBV29-1 and TRBJ2-7; maybe TRBD1 (6 bases). Germline V gives CDR1 SQVTM, CDR2 ANQGSEA. The CDR3 consists of 15 residues. V dropped 0 bases and J dropped 6 bases, with 18 bases sitting between them. The CDR3 loop is CSVEDVQGTRGEQYF. The DNA for the CDR3 is TGCAGCGTTGAAGACGTACAGGGTACCCGGGGCGAGCAGTACTTC.

V and J are TRBV5-5 and TRBJ2-7, with D perhaps TRBD1 (5 bases). The CDR3 runs to 13 residues. The V end was cut by 2 bases, the J end by 5 bases, with 11 bases between. CDR1 is SGHKS, CDR2 YYEKEE, per germline (reference sequence). In DNA, the CDR3 is TGTGCCAGCAGCTTAGGGGTGTGGAACGAGCAGTACTTC. Encoded protein: CASSLGVWNEQYF.

The rearrangement uses TRBV6-4 and TRBJ1-2, with a weak D call TRBD1 (6 bases). The germline V gene has CDR1 MRHNA and CDR2 SNTAGT. The V gene lost 7 bases and the J gene lost 8 bases, with 20 bases spanning the gap. The CDR3 length is 14 residues. As DNA, the CDR3 is TGTGCCAGCATCATTGACACAGGGCACGGAGGCTACACCTTC. As protein: CASIIDTGHGGYTF.

V is TRBV27 and J is TRBJ2-7; 12 nucleotides line up with TRBD1. J was trimmed by 3 bases and V by 6 bases; bases with no gene match: 12. This CDR3 region has 17 residues. In germline, CDR1 is MNHEY, CDR2 SMNVEV (reference sequence). CDR3 in amino acids: CASRSLRDRGRNYEQYF. In DNA form, the CDR3 reads TGTGCCAGCAGAAGCCTCCGGGACAGGGGGCGGAACTACGAGCAGTACTTC.

The rearrangement uses TRBV6-1 and TRBJ2-5; 7 nucleotides agree with TRBD1. This CDR3 is built from 18 residues. V was clipped by 2 bases and J by 2 bases; unmatched bases: 14. Germline V lookup: CDR1 MNHNS, CDR2 SASEGT. The CDR3 protein is CASSERFPSRGSQETQYF. The CDR3 DNA is TGTGCCAGCAGTGAACGTTTCCCTAGCAGGGGGAGTCAAGAGACCCAGTACTTC.

The sample holds a few counts of this clone. The chain is built from TRBV9 and TRBJ1-1; TRBD1 matches 7 bases. The CDR3 has 15 amino acids. Germline CDR1 SGDLS, CDR2 YYNGEE. The junction had 10 bases not matched to a gene; V was cut back by 3 bases and J by 5 bases. CDR3 amino acids: CASSEDRVGRTEAFF. CDR3 coding DNA: TGTGCCAGCAGCGAAGACAGGGTTGGGAGGACTGAAGCTTTCTTT. The full variable domain, with the rest looked up from reference TRBV9 and TRBJ1-1, is DSGVTQTPKHLITATGQRVTLRCSPRSGDLSVYWYQQSLDQGLQFLIQYYNGEERAKGNILERFSAQQFPDLHSELNLSSLELGDSALYFCASSEDRVGRTEAFFGQGTRLTVV.

The chain couples TRBV28 to TRBJ1-4, with TRBD1 identical over 7 bases. Germline CDR1 reads MDHEN; CDR2 reads SYDVKM. This CDR3 comprises 15 residues. Losses at the gene ends were 5 bases for V and 4 bases for J; bases not matched to a gene: 7. CDR3 sequence (DNA): TGTGCCAGCAGTGGCCGGGACAGCAATAATGAAAAACTGTTTTTT. It translates to CASSGRDSNNEKLFF.

This chain uses TRBV5-1 with TRBJ2-1, with 11 nucleotides matching TRBD2. Germline assignment: CDR1 SGHRS and CDR2 YFSETQ. V lost 4 bases, J lost 8 bases, and 11 bases stayed unmatched. The CDR3 has 16 residues. In DNA, the CDR3 is TGCGCCAGCAGCAGCCTAACTAGCGGGAGTGTGGATGAGCAGTTCTTC. It codes for CASSSLTSGSVDEQFF.

This chain joins TRBV7-2 and TRBJ2-5, with 7 bases aligning to TRBD2. Germline CDR1 and CDR2: SGHTA and FQGNSA. With V trimmed by 2 bases and J by 2 bases, 8 bases remained unmatched. The CDR3 covers 16 residues. The CDR3 DNA reads TGTGCCAGCAGCTTAAGCGGCGGGGGTATTCAAGAGACCCAGTACTTC. Protein product: CASSLSGGGIQETQYF.

The J gene is TRBJ2-1, the V gene TRBV5-1; possibly TRBD2 for D (5 bases). CDR1 is SGHRS, CDR2 YFSETQ, per germline. V lost 6 bases and J lost 7, with 14 bases in between. CDR3 length: 13 residues. CDR3 amino acids: CASTAGVPNEQFF. The CDR3 DNA follows: TGCGCCAGCACGGCGGGCGTACCAAATGAGCAGTTCTTC.

Comments on this clone: Sequence at one end of the junction differs from germline and may be a read error. This sequence joins TRBV15 and TRBJ2-1, with 10 bases fitting TRBD1. This CDR3 is built from 15 residues. Germline CDR1 LNHNV, CDR2 YYDKDF (reference sequence). The CDR3 sequence is CATSGDRGRDNEQFF. In DNA, the CDR3 is TGTGCCACCAGCGGAGACAGGGGGCGGGACAATGAGCAGTTCTTC.

The chain uses TRBV19 and TRBJ1-5; TRBD1 agrees at 9 bases. Germline V gene lookup returns CDR1 LNHDA and CDR2 SQIVND (reference sequence). The CDR3 covers 14 residues. The V and J ends lost 3 bases and 7 bases, in that order; junction bases with no gene match: 4. The CDR3 coding sequence is TGTGCCAGTAGTATCGACAGGGGGAGGCAGCCCCAGCATTTT. It is translated as CASSIDRGRQPQHF.

The chain is built from TRBV14 and TRBJ2-7; possible D gene TRBD1, 5 bases. V lost 4 bases and J lost 12, with 16 bases in between. Germline lookup yields CDR1 SGHDN and CDR2 FVKESK. The CDR3 extends over 12 amino acids. The CDR3 DNA reads as TGTGCCAGCAGCCCCAAAGGGGCTGCGCGGTACTTC. It encodes CASSPKGAARYF.

Concerning this clone itself: Other DNA sequences in this specimen translate into the identical CDR3. CDR3 loop: CASSAGTGSNTGELFF. For the CDR3, the DNA is TGCGCCAGCAGCGCCGGGACAGGGTCGAACACCGGGGAGCTGTTTTTT. V usage is TRBV5-1 and J usage is TRBJ2-2, with 9 bases lining up with TRBD1. The trim removed 4 bases at V and 0 bases at J, leaving 4 bases unmatched. CDR3 size: 16 residues. Germline assignment: CDR1 SGHRS and CDR2 YFSETQ.

This chain uses TRBV4-1 with TRBJ1-2, with no clear D. Trimming took 2 bases from V and 0 from J, leaving 10 bases between them. The CDR3 totals 15 residues. Germline V lookup: CDR1 MGHRA, CDR2 YSYEKL. The CDR3 region has the DNA TGCGCCAGCAGCCAATCCATCCTAGCTAACTATGGCTACACCTTC. This codes for CASSQSILANYGYTF.

The genes are TRBV19 and TRBJ1-1, with no clear D. The CDR3 loop spans 12 amino acids. The V gene's germline CDR1 is LNHDA and CDR2 SQIVND (reference sequence). Trimming left V 5 bases short and J 1 base short, with 5 bases between. CDR3 sequence reads: CASSRQNTEAFF. Written as DNA, the CDR3 is TGTGCCAGTAGTCGACAGAACACTGAAGCTTTCTTT. Supplemented by reference TRBV19 and TRBJ1-1, the full variable domain reads DGGITQSPKYLFRKEGQNVTLSCEQNLNHDAMYWYRQDPGQGLRLIYYSQIVNDFQKGDIAEGYSVSREKKESFPLTVTSAQKNPTAFYLCASSRQNTEAFFGQGTRLTVV.

The V and J genes are TRBV29-1 and TRBJ1-3; D is possibly TRBD1 (6 bases). Germline CDR1 SQVTM, CDR2 ANQGSEA. The V gene lost 5 bases and the J gene lost 0 bases, with 17 bases spanning the gap. The CDR3 runs 16 residues. CDR3: CSVLTGSRFSGNTIYF. The CDR3, as DNA: TGCAGCGTTCTTACAGGGTCCCGTTTCTCTGGAAACACCATATATTTT.

V and J are TRBV19 and TRBJ1-1; a weak D match, TRBD1 (5 bases). The CDR3 is 16 residues long. CDR1 and CDR2 from the germline V gene are LNHDA and SQIVND (reference sequence). Trimming stripped 10 bases from V and 0 bases from J, with 21 bases between. Here the CDR3 reads CATTAPGGRMNTEAFF. CDR3 DNA: TGTGCCACCACTGCCCCCGGGGGGAGGATGAACACTGAAGCTTTCTTT.

V is TRBV27 and J is TRBJ2-7, with a weak D call TRBD2 (5 bases). With 5 bases removed from V and 4 bases from J, the gap between germline ends came to 15 bases. The CDR3 is made up of 14 amino acids. Germline values: CDR1 MNHEY, CDR2 SMNVEV (reference sequence). The CDR3 here is CASSTSGLSYEQYF. DNA of the CDR3: TGTGCCAGCAGTACGAGCGGACTTTCGTACGAGCAGTACTTC.

The chain is built from TRBV11-2 and TRBJ2-5, with 7 nucleotides matching TRBD2. J was trimmed by 0 bases and V by 1 base; bases with no gene match: 8. The CDR3 runs to 17 residues. Germline CDR1 is SGHAT and CDR2 is FQNNGV. The CDR3 is CASSLGRLAAYQETQYF. CDR3 bases: TGTGCCAGCAGCTTAGGGAGACTAGCAGCGTACCAAGAGACCCAGTACTTC.

The chain joins TRBV29-1 to TRBJ2-3; tentatively, D is TRBD2 (5 bases). From germline, CDR1 is SQVTM and CDR2 ANQGSEA. The CDR3 covers 12 residues. V dropped 5 bases and J dropped 5 bases, with 11 bases sitting between them. CDR3 bases: TGCAGCGTTTTACCGGGGAGAGATACGCAGTATTTT. This codes for CSVLPGRDTQYF.

The chain has TRBV6-5 and TRBJ2-5; D possibly corresponds to TRBD2 (5 bases). CDR1 is MNHEY, CDR2 SVGAGI, per germline. This CDR3 is built from 15 residues. The V end was cut by 6 bases, the J end by 3 bases, with 17 bases between. The CDR3 protein is CASRYTRTGKETQYF. CDR3 in DNA: TGTGCCAGCAGATACACCAGGACTGGGAAAGAGACCCAGTACTTC.

The chain carries TRBV5-1 and TRBJ2-1; TRBD2 matches at 7 bases. J lost 4 bases, V lost 3 bases, and 10 bases had no gene match. The germline gives CDR1 SGHRS, CDR2 YFSETQ. This CDR3 contains 16 residues. In DNA form, the CDR3 reads TGCGCCAGCAGCTCTTTAGCGGGTGGGCTGTACAATGAGCAGTTCTTC. Encoded protein: CASSSLAGGLYNEQFF.

Note on this clone: In the same sample, other DNA sequences code for this CDR3. The V and J genes are TRBV29-1 and TRBJ2-7; the match to TRBD2 covers 10 bases. The germline V gene encodes CDR1 SQVTM and CDR2 ANQGSEA. CDR3 size: 13 residues. The trim removed 4 bases at V and 2 bases at J, leaving 2 bases unmatched. The DNA of the CDR3 is TGCAGCGTTGGAACTAGCGGGACCTACGAGCAGTACTTC. Its protein is CSVGTSGTYEQYF.

This clone showed up just once. An end of the junction does not agree with germline; a read error may underlie this. This same CDR3 is encoded by further DNA sequences in the sample. This chain joins TRBV7-7 and TRBJ2-3, with TRBD2 matching 9 bases. CDR1 and CDR2 from the germline V gene are SSHAT and FNYEAQ (reference sequence). The CDR3 is made up of 14 amino acids. The CDR3 DNA follows: TGTGCTAGCAGCTTAGGTCTAGCGGGGGATACGCAGTATTTT. This gives the protein CASSLGLAGDTQYF.

This chain joins TRBV2 and TRBJ2-7; 9 nucleotides match TRBD2. Trimming took 6 bases from V and 3 from J; bases not matched to a gene: 3. Per the germline V gene, CDR1 is SNHLY and CDR2 is FYNNEI. The CDR3 consists of 13 residues. The CDR3 DNA follows: TGTGCCAGCAGGCAGCGGGAGGTCTACGAGCAGTACTTC. Its translation: CASRQREVYEQYF.

This sequence joins TRBV6-5 and TRBJ1-5; 8 bases are shared with TRBD1. The CDR3 contains 15 residues. The V gene's germline CDR1 is MNHEY and CDR2 SVGAGI. The V segment lost 6 bases and the J segment 1 base; nucleotides outside the gene matches: 5. For the CDR3, the DNA is TGTGCCAGCAGAAAACAGGGGGGGAGCAATCAGCCCCAGCATTTT. Translated, it gives CASRKQGGSNQPQHF.